This T cell receptor (beta chain) is drawn from a study of blood T cell repertoires in COVID-19. As for the study in general: Samples came from the United States, Italy and Spain, spanning acute and convalescent COVID-19. PBMCs, B-cell-depleted T cells, or T cells were the source of the cDNA or gDNA that made up the material.

Per the authors' pipeline: How many nucleated cells were present was estimated from reference gene primer amplification. Produced via immunoSEQ multiplex PCR; TCRdb's table is partial and in-frame only. The V and J calls and clone size are taken from that table; D and trimming were inferred from the DNA. The data hold approximately 160,000 clones, with around nine tenths observed a single time. Sequenced sample: peripheral blood. This TCR was recovered from a man aged 45 to 65 with acute or convalescent COVID-19.

The CDR3 coding sequence is TGTGCCAGCAGTGAGTTCAGGGGCTACGAGCAGTACTTC. Amino acid sequence: CASSEFRGYEQYF. The chain couples TRBV6-1 to TRBJ2-7; weak D call: TRBD1 (6 bases). The germline V gene encodes CDR1 MNHNS and CDR2 SASEGT. CDR3 length: 13 amino acids. V was shortened by 3 bases and J by 3 bases, with 9 bases between the two germline ends.